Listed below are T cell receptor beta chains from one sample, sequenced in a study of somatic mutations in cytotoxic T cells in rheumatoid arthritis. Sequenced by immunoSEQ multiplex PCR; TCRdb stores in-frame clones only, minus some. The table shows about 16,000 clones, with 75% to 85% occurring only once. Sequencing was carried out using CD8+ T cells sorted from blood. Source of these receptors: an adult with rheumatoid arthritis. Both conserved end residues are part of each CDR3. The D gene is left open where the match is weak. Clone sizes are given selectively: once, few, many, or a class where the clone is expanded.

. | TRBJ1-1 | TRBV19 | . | CASSSGEFNTEAFF | TGTGCCAGTAGTTCAGGGGAATTCAACACTGAAGCTTTCTTT
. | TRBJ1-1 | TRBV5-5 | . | CASSLILMAFGNTEAFF | TGTGCCAGCAGCTTGATATTAATGGCCTTCGGGAACACTGAAGCTTTCTTT
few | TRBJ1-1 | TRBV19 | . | CASSIGWEPIAEAFF | TGTGCCAGTAGTATAGGATGGGAACCTATCGCTGAAGCTTTCTTT
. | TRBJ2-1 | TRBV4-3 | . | CASTEDRTLGDEQFF | TGCGCCAGCACCGAAGACCGGACCCTCGGCGATGAGCAGTTCTTC
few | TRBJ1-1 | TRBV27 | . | CASSPGQTPNTEAFF | TGTGCCAGCAGTCCAGGACAGACCCCCAACACTGAAGCTTTCTTT
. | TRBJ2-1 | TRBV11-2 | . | CASSVTQREQFF | TGTGCCAGCAGTGTAACCCAGCGTGAGCAGTTCTTC
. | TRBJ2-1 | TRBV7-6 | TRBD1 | CASSSRGQGGPYNEQFF | TGTGCCAGCAGCTCCCGAGGACAGGGGGGTCCTTACAATGAGCAGTTCTTC
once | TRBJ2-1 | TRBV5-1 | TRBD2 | CASSLEASGSFYNEQFF | TGCGCCAGCAGCTTGGAGGCTAGCGGGAGTTTCTACAATGAGCAGTTCTTC
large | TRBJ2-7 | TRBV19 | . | CASSATAYYEQYF | TGTGCCAGTAGTGCTACAGCTTACTACGAGCAGTACTTC
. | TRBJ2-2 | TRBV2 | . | CASRAGPWAGELFF | TGTGCCAGCAGGGCGGGGCCCTGGGCCGGGGAGCTGTTTTTT
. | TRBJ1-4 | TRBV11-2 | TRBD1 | CASSQGAGHEKLFF | TGTGCCAGCAGTCAGGGGGCCGGGCATGAAAAACTGTTTTTT
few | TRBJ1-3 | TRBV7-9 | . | CASSPEGSGNTIYF | TGTGCCAGCAGCCCGGAGGGTTCCGGAAACACCATATATTTT
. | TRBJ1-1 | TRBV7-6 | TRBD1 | CASSHRQGTEAFF | TGTGCCAGCAGCCACCGACAGGGGACTGAAGCTTTCTTT
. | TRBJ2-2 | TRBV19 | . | CASSVTVGNTGELFF | TGTGCCAGTAGTGTGACAGTAGGGAACACCGGGGAGCTGTTTTTT
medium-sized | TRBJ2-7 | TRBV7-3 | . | CASSRDSPGPYEQYF | TGTGCCAGCAGCCGGGACTCCCCTGGCCCCTACGAGCAGTACTTC
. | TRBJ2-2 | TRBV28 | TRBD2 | CASLVSGGTAGELFF | TGTGCCAGCCTAGTTAGCGGGGGGACGGCCGGGGAGCTGTTTTTT
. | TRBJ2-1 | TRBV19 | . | CASSNGGDYNEQFF | TGTGCCAGTAGTAATGGCGGGGACTACAATGAGCAGTTCTTC
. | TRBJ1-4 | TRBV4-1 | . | CASSQLTANEKLFF | TGCGCCAGCAGCCAATTGACAGCTAATGAAAAACTGTTTTTT
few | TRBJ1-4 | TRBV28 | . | CASSQLSEEKLFF | TGTGCCAGCAGCCAACTATCGGAGGAGAAACTGTTTTTT
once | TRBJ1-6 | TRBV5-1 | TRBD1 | CASSYGQGRYNSPLHF | TGCGCCAGCAGCTACGGACAGGGTCGGTATAATTCACCCCTCCACTTT
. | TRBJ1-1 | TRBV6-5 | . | CASSYSRGGSTEAFF | TGTGCCAGCAGTTACTCGAGAGGGGGTAGCACTGAAGCTTTCTTT
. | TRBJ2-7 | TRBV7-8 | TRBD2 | CASSLALGRANYEQYF | TGTGCCAGCAGCTTAGCGCTAGGGAGGGCAAACTACGAGCAGTACTTC
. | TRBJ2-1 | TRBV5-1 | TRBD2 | CASSLGAGGSYNEQFF | TGCGCCAGCAGCTTGGGAGCGGGAGGATCCTACAATGAGCAGTTCTTC
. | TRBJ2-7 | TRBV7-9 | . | CASSPGGPGFEQYF | TGTGCCAGCAGCCCAGGTGGACCCGGGTTCGAGCAGTACTTC
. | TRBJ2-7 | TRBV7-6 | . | CASSPTYSYEQYF | TGTGCCAGCAGCCCGACATACTCCTACGAGCAGTACTTC
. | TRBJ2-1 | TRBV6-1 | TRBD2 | CASSDVVGLAGAEQFF | TGTGCCAGCAGTGACGTAGTGGGACTAGCGGGAGCTGAGCAGTTCTTC
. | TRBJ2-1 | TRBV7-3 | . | CASSLRGLANEQFF | TGTGCCAGCAGCCTAAGAGGGCTAGCTAATGAGCAGTTCTTC
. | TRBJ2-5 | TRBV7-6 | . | CASSSILGQTKGQETQYF | TGTGCCAGCAGCTCGATCCTTGGACAGACCAAGGGCCAAGAGACCCAGTACTTC
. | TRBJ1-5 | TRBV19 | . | CASSMFSTGGNQPQHF | TGTGCCAGTAGTATGTTCTCGACAGGCGGGAATCAGCCCCAGCATTTT
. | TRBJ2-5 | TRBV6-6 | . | CASRPRSGMTQYF | TGTGCCAGCAGGCCTCGGAGTGGTATGACCCAGTACTTC
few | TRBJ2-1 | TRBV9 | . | CASSVGAGNEQFF | TGTGCCAGCAGCGTAGGGGCTGGGAATGAGCAGTTCTTC
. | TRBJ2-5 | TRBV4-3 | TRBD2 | CASSQRRGTSGRKRETQYF | TGCGCCAGCAGCCAAAGGCGGGGGACTAGCGGGAGAAAGAGGGAGACCCAGTACTTC
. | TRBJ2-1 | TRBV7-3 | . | CASSLGGPIFF | TGTGCCAGCAGCTTGGGGGGCCCCATCTTCTTC
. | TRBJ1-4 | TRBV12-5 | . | CASGSDLRGEKLFF | TGTGCTAGTGGTTCCGACCTACGAGGAGAAAAACTGTTTTTT
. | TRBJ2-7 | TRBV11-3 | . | CASSLGVTYEQYF | TGTGCCAGCAGCTTAGGGGTGACCTACGAGCAGTACTTC
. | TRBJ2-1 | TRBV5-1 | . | CASSLINEQFF | TGCGCCAGCAGCTTAATCAATGAGCAGTTCTTC
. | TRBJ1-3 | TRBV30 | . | CACRGEGGNTIYF | TGTGCCTGCCGAGGGGAAGGAGGAAACACCATATATTTT
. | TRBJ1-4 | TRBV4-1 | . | CASSHSRDGNEKLFF | TGCGCCAGCAGCCATTCCCGGGACGGTAATGAAAAACTGTTTTTT
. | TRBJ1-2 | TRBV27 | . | CASIALRREGYTF | TGTGCCAGCATTGCGCTGAGGAGAGAGGGCTACACCTTC
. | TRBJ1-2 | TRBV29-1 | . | CSVEGFYGYTF | TGCAGCGTTGAAGGTTTCTATGGCTACACCTTC
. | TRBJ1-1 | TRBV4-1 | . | CASSQETGTYYEAFF | TGCGCCAGCAGCCAAGAAACTGGGACCTACTATGAAGCTTTCTTT
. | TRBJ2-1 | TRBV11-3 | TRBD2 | CASSPSGMGLYNEQFF | TGTGCCAGCAGCCCAAGCGGGATGGGACTGTACAATGAGCAGTTCTTC
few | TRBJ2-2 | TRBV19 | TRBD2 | CASSTLTSGISTGELFF | TGTGCCAGTAGTACACTTACTAGCGGGATTAGCACCGGGGAGCTGTTTTTT
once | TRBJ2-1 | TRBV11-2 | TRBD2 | CASSSSSGSSYNEQFF | TGTGCCAGCAGCTCTAGTAGCGGGAGCTCCTACAATGAGCAGTTCTTC
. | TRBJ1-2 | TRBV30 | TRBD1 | CAWSPGQGFHGYTF | TGTGCCTGGAGTCCGGGACAGGGATTTCACGGCTACACCTTC
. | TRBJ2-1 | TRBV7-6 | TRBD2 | CASSRGTSGRSYNEQFF | TGTGCCAGCAGCCGGGGGACTAGCGGGAGAAGTTACAATGAGCAGTTCTTC
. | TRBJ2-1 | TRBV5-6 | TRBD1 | CASSLRDSYYNEQFF | TGTGCCAGCAGCTTGAGGGACAGCTACTACAATGAGCAGTTCTTC
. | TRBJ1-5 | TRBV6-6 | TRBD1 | CASSYSGTGVGQPQHF | TGTGCCAGCAGTTACTCCGGGACAGGAGTAGGACAGCCCCAGCATTTT
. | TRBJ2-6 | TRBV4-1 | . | CASSQERISGANVLTF | TGCGCCAGCAGCCAAGAAAGGATCTCTGGGGCCAACGTCCTGACTTTC
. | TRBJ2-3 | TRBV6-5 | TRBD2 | CASSYFSGLGVDTQYF | TGTGCCAGCAGTTACTTTTCCGGACTAGGGGTTGATACGCAGTATTTT
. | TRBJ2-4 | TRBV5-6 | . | CASSRGVGIQYF | TGTGCCAGCAGCCGGGGAGTCGGCATTCAGTACTTC
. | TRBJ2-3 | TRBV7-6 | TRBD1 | CASSFQGASTDTQYF | TGTGCCAGCAGCTTCCAGGGGGCTAGCACAGATACGCAGTATTTT
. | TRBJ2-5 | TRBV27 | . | CASSYGGSQETQYF | TGTGCCAGCAGTTATGGAGGCAGCCAAGAGACCCAGTACTTC
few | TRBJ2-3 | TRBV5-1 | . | CASSGYGLPTDTQYF | TGCGCCAGCAGCGGATACGGACTACCCACAGATACGCAGTATTTT
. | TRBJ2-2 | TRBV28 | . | CASSLGLNTGELFF | TGTGCCAGCAGTTTAGGCCTAAACACCGGGGAGCTGTTTTTT
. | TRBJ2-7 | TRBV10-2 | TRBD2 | CASSGREGAYEQYF | TGCGCCAGCAGCGGGAGGGAGGGCGCCTACGAGCAGTACTTC
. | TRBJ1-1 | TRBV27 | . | CASSLSGGLNTEAFF | TGTGCCAGCAGTTTATCGGGGGGGTTAAACACTGAAGCTTTCTTT
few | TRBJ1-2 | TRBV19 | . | CASSIDPIPGTYGYTF | TGTGCCAGTAGTATAGATCCTATCCCAGGGACCTATGGCTACACCTTC